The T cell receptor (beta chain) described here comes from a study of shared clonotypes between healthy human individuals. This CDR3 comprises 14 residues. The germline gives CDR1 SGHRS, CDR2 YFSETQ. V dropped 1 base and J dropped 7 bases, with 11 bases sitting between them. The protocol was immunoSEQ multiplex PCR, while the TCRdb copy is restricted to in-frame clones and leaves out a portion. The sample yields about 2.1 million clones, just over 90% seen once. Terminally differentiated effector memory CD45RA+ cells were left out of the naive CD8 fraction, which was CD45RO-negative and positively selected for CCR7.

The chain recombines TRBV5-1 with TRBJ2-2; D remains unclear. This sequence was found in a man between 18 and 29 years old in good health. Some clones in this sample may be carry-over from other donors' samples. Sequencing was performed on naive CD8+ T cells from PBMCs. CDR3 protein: CASSLYGSDGELFF. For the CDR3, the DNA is TGCGCCAGCAGCTTGTACGGGTCTGACGGGGAGCTGTTTTTT.